A single sample is the source of the 30 T cell receptor beta chains below, sequenced in a study of blood T cell repertoires in COVID-19 (dated by TCRdb to the early 2020s). The library was obtained by the immunoSEQ multiplex PCR assay. TCRdb stores this immuneACCESS table with in-frame sequences only. Part of the clones is absent; in the studies checked, under half of the shortfall reflects unresolved V genes, and no reason is known for the rest. In all, the sample holds some 140,000 clones, and about 89% of those were seen once. Less than 2.5% of the sample goes to the ten largest clones. The source material was peripheral blood. The receptors stem from a man aged 50 to 60 with active COVID-19.

The rearrangement joins TRBV6-2 or TRBV6-3 to TRBJ2-2; 7 nucleotides line up with TRBD2. The germline V gene encodes CDR1 MNHEY and CDR2 SVGEGT. J gave up 2 bases and V 3 bases, and 9 bases lay outside the gene matches. This CDR3 contains 17 residues. The CDR3 bases are TGTGCCAGCAGTTATCCGGGGGGTCTCCGAAACACCGGGGAGCTGTTTTTT. Translated, it gives CASSYPGGLRNTGELFF.

DNA for the CDR3: TGTGCCAGCAGCCAAGAAGACTACGGGGAGGAAGTCCACGAGCAGTACTTC. Encoded protein: CASSQEDYGEEVHEQYF. V gene TRBV4-2 combines with J gene TRBJ2-7; possible D gene TRBD2, 6 bases. The germline V gene encodes CDR1 LGHNA and CDR2 YNFKEQ. CDR3 length: 17 amino acids. V lost 0 bases and J 5 bases, leaving 20 bases between the germline ends.

The chain combines TRBV30 with TRBJ2-7, with D possibly being TRBD1 (5 bases). V was pared by 0 bases and J by 6 bases, with 12 bases between. CDR1 and CDR2 (germline): GTSNPN, SVGIG (reference sequence). CDR3 length equals 13 residues. The CDR3 reads CAWSVQGMGEQYF. CDR3 nucleotide sequence: TGTGCCTGGAGTGTTCAGGGTATGGGCGAGCAGTACTTC.

This rearrangement joins TRBV1 to TRBJ2-3; the table names TRBD2, a call not compared with the DNA. TRBV1 is shown as a pseudogene. The CDR3 totals 12 residues. CDR3 residues: CTSSLLADTQYF. Here the CDR3 DNA reads TGCACCAGCAGCCTACTAGCGGATACGCAGTATTTT.

This clone was recorded a few times. This chain links TRBV7-2 with TRBJ2-7; a possible D gene is TRBD2 (6 bases). V gave up 5 bases and J gave up 4 bases, with 21 bases separating them. Germline-derived CDR1 and CDR2 are SGHTA and FQGNSA. This CDR3 has 16 amino acids. This CDR3 reads CASSLDARWGRYEQYF. The CDR3 DNA is TGTGCCAGCAGCCTCGATGCCAGGTGGGGGAGGTACGAGCAGTACTTC.

The DNA for the CDR3 is TGTGCCATCAGTGAGTCGCCAGGGACCTACGAGCAGTACTTC. Its translation is CAISESPGTYEQYF. This chain links TRBV10-3 with TRBJ2-7; maybe TRBD1 (5 bases). CDR1 ENHRY and CDR2 SYGVKD come from the germline V gene. The CDR3 extends over 14 amino acids. Trimming took off 0 bases at V and 2 bases at J, with 8 bases between the two ends.

The chain carries TRBV30 and TRBJ1-1, with 11 bases aligning to TRBD1. The length of the CDR3 is 16 residues. After removal of 0 bases from V and 7 bases from J, the junction contained 10 bases not matched to a gene. Germline CDR1 and CDR2: GTSNPN and SVGIG (reference sequence). Here the CDR3 reads CAWSVLWDRGSNEAFF. CDR3 nucleotide sequence: TGTGCCTGGAGTGTACTCTGGGACAGGGGGAGTAATGAAGCTTTCTTT.

The V call is TRBV5-5, the J call TRBJ1-5; tentatively, D is TRBD1 (5 bases). The CDR3 has 17 residues. The germline CDR1 and CDR2 sequences are SGHKS and YYEKEE (reference sequence). Between the trimmed V and J ends, which lost 0 bases and 8 bases, there was a span of 21 bases. The CDR3 DNA reads TGTGCCAGCAGCTTGGCCGGCGGGGGGATGATAATTGAGCCCCAGCATTTT. Translating gives CASSLAGGGMIIEPQHF.

This clone appeared once. The chain is built from TRBV5-1 and TRBJ2-7, with 7 bases that match TRBD2. CDR3 length equals 14 residues. CDR1 and CDR2 from the germline V gene are SGHRS and YFSETQ. Trimming removed 3 bases from V and 6 bases from J; junction bases left unmatched: 9. Written as DNA, the CDR3 is TGCGCCAGCAGCTGGGGCCAGCGGGGAAGCGAGCAGTACTTC. Amino acids: CASSWGQRGSEQYF.

This rearrangement joins TRBV28 to TRBJ2-7, with 13 bases that match TRBD2. V lost 4 bases and J lost 3; bases outside the gene matches: 6. The CDR3 sequence is 16 residues long. Germline CDR1 and CDR2: MDHEN and SYDVKM. CDR3 sequence: CASSSGLAGDLYEQYF. CDR3 DNA sequence: TGTGCCAGCAGTTCCGGACTAGCGGGGGACCTCTACGAGCAGTACTTC.

The chain links TRBV5-4 to TRBJ1-1; D remains unclear. Trimming shortened V by 0 bases and J by 1 base, and 13 bases separated the two germline ends. The CDR3 length is 16 residues. Germline assignment: CDR1 SGHNT and CDR2 YYREEE (reference sequence). CDR3 in amino acids: CASSLDRLEGNTEAFF. The CDR3 coding sequence is TGTGCCAGCAGCTTGGACCGTCTAGAAGGGAACACTGAAGCTTTCTTT.

The chain employs TRBV9 and TRBJ2-1, with 14 bases lining up with TRBD2. The CDR3 totals 16 residues. Looked up from germline, CDR1 is SGDLS and CDR2 is YYNGEE. V was pared by 0 bases and J by 8 bases, with 4 bases of the junction left unmatched. The CDR3 region is CASSVGWGLAGDEQFF. As DNA, the CDR3 is TGTGCCAGCAGCGTAGGTTGGGGACTAGCGGGGGATGAGCAGTTCTTC.

V usage is TRBV19 and J usage is TRBJ2-7; 10 nucleotides match TRBD1. The CDR3 spans 14 residues. Trimming removed 3 bases from V and 4 bases from J; junction bases left unmatched: 3. Germline CDR1 LNHDA, CDR2 SQIVND (reference sequence). The DNA of the CDR3 is TGTGCCAGTAGTATCGGACAGGGGGGGTACGAGCAGTACTTC. As protein: CASSIGQGGYEQYF.

V gene TRBV7-8 combines with J gene TRBJ2-7, with D possibly matching TRBD1 (6 bases). V shed 3 bases and J shed 3 bases, with 12 bases lying between them. The CDR3 sequence is 14 residues long. Germline V gene lookup returns CDR1 SGHVS and CDR2 FQNEAQ. The CDR3 sequence is CASSFVDSLYEQYF. Written as DNA, the CDR3 is TGTGCCAGCAGCTTCGTGGACAGCCTCTACGAGCAGTACTTC.

This chain joins TRBV3-1 (or the pseudogene TRBV3-2) and TRBJ2-1, with D uncertain. CDR3 length: 15 residues. In germline, CDR1 is LGHDT, CDR2 YNNKEL (reference sequence). Trimming took 3 bases from V and 1 from J, leaving 10 bases between them. The CDR3 here is CASSQSRPSYNEQFF. Here the CDR3 DNA reads TGTGCCAGCAGCCAGAGCAGGCCTTCCTACAATGAGCAGTTCTTC.

This sequence joins TRBV19 and TRBJ2-2; D is perhaps TRBD2 (7 bases). The CDR3 extends over 15 amino acids. Between the trimmed V and J ends, which lost 7 bases and 2 bases, there was a span of 14 bases. Germline V gene data show CDR1 as LNHDA and CDR2 as SQIVND (reference sequence). As DNA, the CDR3 is TGTGCCAGTATGCCGGGGGGCACTAACACCGGGGAGCTGTTTTTT. Amino acid sequence: CASMPGGTNTGELFF.

The chain has TRBV5-1 and TRBJ2-5; 9 bases are shared with TRBD1. The J segment lost 5 bases and the V segment lost 4 bases, leaving 9 bases of the junction unmatched. Germline V gives CDR1 SGHRS, CDR2 YFSETQ. This CDR3 has 15 residues. The CDR3 sequence is CASSAGQGSAETQYF. The CDR3 bases are TGCGCCAGCAGCGCCGGACAGGGGTCGGCGGAGACCCAGTACTTC.

The rearrangement links TRBV27 to TRBJ2-7; TRBD2 agrees at 7 bases. The trim removed 6 bases at V and 0 bases at J, leaving 8 bases unmatched. This CDR3 is built from 15 residues. Looked up from germline, CDR1 is MNHEY and CDR2 is SMNVEV (reference sequence). The CDR3 loop reads CASRSLALSSYEQYF. The CDR3 region has the DNA TGTGCCAGCAGATCACTAGCGCTGAGCTCCTACGAGCAGTACTTC.

J is TRBJ2-3 and V is TRBV4-2, with D maybe TRBD2 (6 bases). Germline V gene data show CDR1 as LGHNA and CDR2 as YNFKEQ. CDR3 length: 17 amino acids. Trimming shortened V by 1 base and J by 3 bases, and 17 bases separated the two germline ends. CDR3 loop: CASSQARGEEYTDTQYF. CDR3 DNA sequence: TGTGCCAGCAGCCAAGCCCGCGGGGAAGAGTATACAGATACGCAGTATTTT.

V gene TRBV27 combines with J gene TRBJ1-2; possibly TRBD1 for D (5 bases). Germline CDR1 MNHEY, CDR2 SMNVEV (reference sequence). Trimming took 3 bases from V and 8 from J, leaving 13 bases between them. The CDR3 extends over 13 amino acids. The CDR3 loop is CASSFGAGLGYTF. The CDR3 DNA reads TGTGCCAGCAGTTTTGGGGCAGGGCTCGGCTACACCTTC.

The chain combines TRBV6-5 with TRBJ1-1; a possible D gene is TRBD1 (5 bases). The CDR3 has 15 residues. Germline V lookup: CDR1 MNHEY, CDR2 SVGAGI. Trimming took off 6 bases at V and 0 bases at J, with 14 bases between the two ends. CDR3 in DNA: TGTGCCAGCAGCACTTTGACAGCGATGAACACTGAAGCTTTCTTT. Translating gives CASSTLTAMNTEAFF.

The chain recombines TRBV10-3 with TRBJ1-4; D may be TRBD1 (5 bases). Germline CDR1 ENHRY, CDR2 SYGVKD. CDR3 size: 16 residues. V was trimmed by 2 bases and J by 4 bases, leaving 14 bases between them. CDR3 sequence (DNA): TGTGCCATCAGTGAGGGTCTCGGGGGGGGTAATGAAAAACTGTTTTTT. Its translation: CAISEGLGGGNEKLFF.

This chain connects TRBV3-1 (or the pseudogene TRBV3-2) to TRBJ1-2, with D unclear. CDR1 and CDR2 from the germline V gene are LGHDT and YNNKEL (reference sequence). This CDR3 comprises 14 residues. V lost 4 bases and J 7 bases, leaving 16 bases between the germline ends. In DNA, the CDR3 is TGTGCCAGCAGCCCCGGTCAGGTTGGAGGTGGCTACACCTTC. It translates to CASSPGQVGGGYTF.

The chain links TRBV7-2 to TRBJ1-4; no clear D gene. V lost 5 bases and J 5 bases, leaving 9 bases between the germline ends. Germline values: CDR1 SGHTA, CDR2 FQGNSA. CDR3 size: 13 residues. The CDR3 nucleotides read TGTGCCAGCAGCGACGACACCAATGAAAAACTGTTTTTT. It yields the protein CASSDDTNEKLFF. The full variable domain, its missing parts supplied by reference TRBV7-2 and TRBJ1-4, is GAGVSQSPSNKVTEKGKDVELRCDPISGHTALYWYRQSLGQGLEFLIYFQGNSAPDKSGLPSDRFSAERTGGSVSTLTIQRTQQEDSAVYLCASSDDTNEKLFFGSGTQLSVL.

The J gene is TRBJ2-1, the V gene TRBV29-1; the match to TRBD1 covers 7 bases. The germline V gene encodes CDR1 SQVTM and CDR2 ANQGSEA. After removal of 6 bases from V and 1 base from J, the junction contained 6 bases not matched to a gene. This CDR3 is 14 amino acids long. CDR3 coding DNA: TGCAGCGTCACACAGGGGTGGTCCTACAATGAGCAGTTCTTC. This encodes CSVTQGWSYNEQFF.

The chain uses TRBV19 and TRBJ2-5; D not resolved. The CDR3 is made up of 13 amino acids. Trimming removed 8 bases at V and 0 bases at J, with 10 bases between. The germline V gene has CDR1 LNHDA and CDR2 SQIVND (reference sequence). As DNA, the CDR3 is TGTGCCAGTCGGAGTCAGAACCAAGAGACCCAGTACTTC. Translating gives CASRSQNQETQYF.

The chain is built from TRBV3-1 (or the pseudogene TRBV3-2) and TRBJ1-6; D call uncertain. Germline loops: CDR1 LGHDT, CDR2 YNNKEL (reference sequence). The CDR3 extends over 17 amino acids. V was shortened by 0 bases and J by 0 bases, with 9 bases between the two germline ends. The CDR3 sequence: CASSQDFWLSYNSPLHF. Here the CDR3 DNA reads TGTGCCAGCAGCCAAGATTTTTGGCTCTCCTATAATTCACCCCTCCACTTT.

CDR3 coding DNA: TGTGCCAGCTCACCTCTAGGACAGGGAACTGGAAACACCATATATTTT. Its protein product is CASSPLGQGTGNTIYF. This rearrangement joins TRBV18 to TRBJ1-3, with 8 bases lining up with TRBD1. The germline CDR1 and CDR2 sequences are KGHSH and LQKENI. This CDR3 comprises 16 residues. V lost 3 bases and J lost 2; bases outside the gene matches: 6.

This clone was seen only once. This rearrangement joins TRBV6-2 or TRBV6-3 to TRBJ1-1; 10 positions agree with TRBD1. After removal of 0 bases from V and 6 bases from J, the junction contained 7 bases not matched to a gene. This CDR3 is built from 16 residues. Per germline, CDR1 MNHEY and CDR2 SVGEGT. CDR3 DNA sequence: TGTGCCAGCAGTTACTCCCCTTATGGGACAGGGGCTGAAGCTTTCTTT. This gives the protein CASSYSPYGTGAEAFF.

The chain combines TRBV30 with TRBJ1-1, with D possibly matching TRBD1 (6 bases). Between the trimmed V and J ends, which lost 2 bases and 3 bases, there was a span of 10 bases. The CDR3 totals 13 residues. CDR1 is GTSNPN and CDR2 is SVGIG in the germline V gene (reference sequence). CDR3 sequence reads: CAWSKGGDTEAFF. The CDR3 DNA is TGTGCCTGGAGTAAGGGGGGGGACACTGAAGCTTTCTTT.